These 25 T cell receptor beta chains came from one sample sequenced in a study of quantifying T cell responses using KT2 cells. On the study more broadly: cDNA was made from DNase-treated RNA using alpha and beta constant primers.

A single-stranded UMI oligo with SP2 sequence was ligated to cDNA 3' ends. An equimolar mix of RC1.1 and RC1.2 primed the beta chain across TRBC1 and TRBC2. TCRdb ran MiXCR on the UMI-ligation and nested PCR reads and lists one entry per CDR3 protein. The sample shows tens of thousands of distinct CDR3 sequences, 12% of them seen only once. The material sequenced was PBMCs spiked with cells of the T cell clone KT2. These receptors originate from a human donor.

This chain joins TRBV5-4 and TRBJ2-1, with TRBD1 matching over 7 bases. The V gene end was trimmed by 2 bases and the J gene end by 2 bases; junction bases not matched to a gene: 4. CDR3 length: 15 residues. The V gene's germline CDR1 is SGHNT and CDR2 YYREEE (reference sequence). The CDR3 region is CASSLGGVAYNEQFF. The CDR3 bases are TGTGCCAGCAGCTTAGGGGGCGTCGCCTACAATGAGCAGTTCTTC. Complete variable domain (other parts from reference TRBV5-4 and TRBJ2-1): ETGVTQSPTHLIKTRGQQVTLRCSSQSGHNTVSWYQQALGQGPQFIFQYYREEENGRGNFPPRFSGLQFPNYSSELNVNALELDDSALYLCASSLGGVAYNEQFFGPGTRLTVL.

About this clonotype itself: A much bigger clone sits one base away, suggesting this may be a read error. The chain is built from TRBV7-2 and TRBJ2-7; D gene unclear. Per the germline V gene, CDR1 is SGHTA and CDR2 is FQGNSA. The CDR3 has 13 residues. V lost 1 base and J lost 5, with 9 bases in between. The CDR3 bases are TGTACCAGCAGCTTAGAGGCCAGCCACGAGCAGTACTTC. This translates into CTSSLEASHEQYF.

This clonotype is classed as medium-sized (0.01 to 0.1%). The genes are TRBV9 and TRBJ1-5, with D uncertain. V shed 0 bases and J shed 4 bases, with 8 bases lying between them. Germline V gene sequence: CDR1 SGDLS, CDR2 YYNGEE. The CDR3 length is 14 residues. CDR3 residues: CASSVGAGNQPQHF. The CDR3, as DNA: TGTGCCAGCAGCGTAGGGGCTGGAAATCAGCCCCAGCATTTT. The full variable domain, in which reference TRBV9 and TRBJ1-5 provide the parts outside the CDR3, is DSGVTQTPKHLITATGQRVTLRCSPRSGDLSVYWYQQSLDQGLQFLIQYYNGEERAKGNILERFSAQQFPDLHSELNLSSLELGDSALYFCASSVGAGNQPQHFGDGTRLSIL.

This clonotype has a handful of counts. The chain carries TRBV12-3 or TRBV12-4 and TRBJ2-1, with no clear D. V was shortened by 1 base and J by 4 bases, with 14 bases between the two germline ends. CDR3 length: 16 residues. CDR3 DNA sequence: TGTGCCAGCAGTTTAGAAAGGGCTGACGGGTACAATGAGCAGTTCTTC. Translating gives CASSLERADGYNEQFF.

The chain couples TRBV20-1 to TRBJ2-3; D uncertain. The V end lost 3 bases, the J end lost 3 bases, and 7 bases lay between the germline ends. Germline-derived CDR1 and CDR2 are DFQATT and SNEGSKA (reference sequence). The CDR3 is made up of 12 amino acids. The CDR3 region is CSASPETDTQYF. In nucleotides, the CDR3 is TGCAGTGCTAGTCCCGAGACAGATACGCAGTATTTT.

The chain employs TRBV11-3 and TRBJ2-7, with 9 bases aligning to TRBD1. The CDR3 length is 15 residues. Unmatched junction bases numbered 0, after V lost 0 bases and J lost 0 bases. Per the germline V gene, CDR1 is SGHNT and CDR2 is YENEEA. The CDR3 nucleotides are TGTGCCAGCAGCTTAGAGGACAGGGGCTCCTACGAGCAGTACTTC. Its protein product is CASSLEDRGSYEQYF. The full variable domain, its missing parts supplied by reference TRBV11-3 and TRBJ2-7, is EAGVVQSPRYKIIEKKQPVAFWCNPISGHNTLYWYLQNLGQGPELLIRYENEEAVDDSQLPKDRFSAERLKGVDSTLKIQPAELGDSAVYLCASSLEDRGSYEQYFGPGTRLTVT.

This clonotype was observed a few times. The rearrangement uses TRBV20-1 and TRBJ1-2; D remains ambiguous. The CDR3 has 14 amino acids. V was trimmed by 2 bases and J by 7 bases, leaving 17 bases between them. Looked up from germline, CDR1 is DFQATT and CDR2 is SNEGSKA (reference sequence). In nucleotides, the CDR3 is TGCAGTGCTAGAAAGTCAGGTGGAATGAGTGGCTACACCTTC. It specifies CSARKSGGMSGYTF.

The genes are TRBV27 and TRBJ2-3; 10 nucleotides match TRBD2. CDR1 MNHEY and CDR2 SMNVEV come from the germline V gene (reference sequence). With V trimmed by 2 bases and J by 4 bases, 3 bases remained unmatched. The CDR3 extends over 15 amino acids. The CDR3 nucleotides read TGTGCCAGCAGTTTAAGCGGGAGGGCAGCAGATACGCAGTATTTT. This translates into CASSLSGRAADTQYF.

This clonotype was recorded many times. This chain uses TRBV4-2 with TRBJ2-3, with 9 positions matching TRBD2. V shed 4 bases, J shed 4 bases, and the junction held 9 bases outside the gene matches. Germline V gene data show CDR1 as LGHNA and CDR2 as YNFKEQ. The CDR3 has 16 residues. CDR3 in DNA: TGTGCCAGCAGCCCCCGGGCGGGGGGGCATGCAGATACGCAGTATTTT. Encoded protein: CASSPRAGGHADTQYF.

This clonotype has just a few counts. This chain joins TRBV6-5 and TRBJ1-2; D not resolved. Germline values: CDR1 MNHEY, CDR2 SVGAGI. Deletions cut 9 bases from V and 2 bases from J, with 13 bases between. The CDR3 contains 13 residues. The CDR3 nucleotides read TGTGCCAGTAAGCCCGGGAAAAACTATGGCTACACCTTC. This encodes CASKPGKNYGYTF.

This clonotype came up a few times. The chain couples TRBV28 to TRBJ2-5, with TRBD1 as a possible D gene (6 bases). The CDR3 contains 13 residues. Per the germline V gene, CDR1 is MDHEN and CDR2 is SYDVKM. Deletions cut 6 bases from V and 0 bases from J, with 8 bases between. Here the CDR3 reads CASRQGNQETQYF. CDR3 coding DNA: TGTGCCAGCAGACAGGGCAACCAAGAGACCCAGTACTTC.

The chain links TRBV5-5 to TRBJ2-5; a weak D match, TRBD2 (6 bases). Germline V CDR1 and CDR2: SGHKS, YYEKEE (reference sequence). There are 14 residues in the CDR3. V lost 4 bases to trimming and J lost 0 bases, with 10 bases between them. The CDR3 region is CASSPAGNQETQYF. Here the CDR3 DNA reads TGTGCCAGCAGCCCTGCGGGGAACCAAGAGACCCAGTACTTC.

This clonotype has just a few counts. The rearrangement links TRBV12-3 or TRBV12-4 to TRBJ2-7; D is undetermined. The germline V and J ends were trimmed by 6 bases and 5 bases, with 14 bases remaining between them. CDR3 length: 13 amino acids. The CDR3: CASSTLVSHEQYF. In DNA, the CDR3 is TGTGCCAGCAGCACGCTAGTTTCCCACGAGCAGTACTTC.

This clonotype was counted a few times. This chain connects TRBV5-1 to TRBJ1-4; D remains unclear. The CDR3 spans 16 residues. The V end lost 1 base, the J end lost 5 bases, and 15 bases lay between the germline ends. Germline V gives CDR1 SGHRS, CDR2 YFSETQ. CDR3 coding DNA: TGCGCCAGCAGCTTGTACAGCTTCGCCACAAATGAAAAACTGTTTTTT. Translated: CASSLYSFATNEKLFF.

This clonotype showed up just a few times. This chain links TRBV7-2 with TRBJ2-5; D is possibly TRBD1 (5 bases). Germline assignment: CDR1 SGHTA and CDR2 FQGNSA. This CDR3 spans 19 amino acids. V was cut by 2 bases and J by 6 bases, with 28 bases left in between. The CDR3 nucleotides read TGTGCCAGCAGCTTACGTCCCCTTACCAGGGATGGGGTAATAAAGACCCAGTACTTC. Residues: CASSLRPLTRDGVIKTQYF.

This clonotype was counted only a few times. The chain recombines TRBV19 with TRBJ2-1; no definite D call. Germline CDR1 is LNHDA and CDR2 is SQIVND (reference sequence). The CDR3 contains 13 residues. V was pared by 7 bases and J by 12 bases, with 19 bases between. The CDR3 spells CASTLDAGKVQFF. DNA for the CDR3: TGTGCCAGTACTCTCGACGCCGGCAAGGTGCAGTTCTTC. Complete variable domain (other parts from reference TRBV19 and TRBJ2-1): DGGITQSPKYLFRKEGQNVTLSCEQNLNHDAMYWYRQDPGQGLRLIYYSQIVNDFQKGDIAEGYSVSREKKESFPLTVTSAQKNPTAFYLCASTLDAGKVQFFGPGTRLTVL.

This clonotype was counted between two and nine times. The V call is TRBV6-2 or TRBV6-3, the J call TRBJ2-1; TRBD2 agrees at 9 bases. The CDR3 spans 15 residues. CDR1 MNHEY and CDR2 SVGEGT come from the germline V gene. With 1 base clipped from V and 10 bases from J, the junction kept 8 bases outside the gene matches. The CDR3 coding sequence is TGTGCCAGCAGTTACTTGGGACTAGCTATTCAGGAGCAGTTCTTC. Translating it yields CASSYLGLAIQEQFF.

This clonotype was detected a few times. The chain uses TRBV4-1 and TRBJ2-7; 8 nucleotides match TRBD1. CDR1 and CDR2 from the germline V gene are MGHRA and YSYEKL. The CDR3 is 15 amino acids. The J segment lost 2 bases and the V segment lost 1 base, leaving 4 bases of the junction unmatched. CDR3 DNA: TGCGCCAGCAGCCAAGGGGCAGGGGGCCCCTACGAGCAGTACTTC. Its protein is CASSQGAGGPYEQYF.

This clonotype occurred many times. The genes are TRBV7-7 and TRBJ2-1, with TRBD2 as a possible D gene (7 bases). The CDR3 is 15 amino acids. CDR1 and CDR2 from the germline V gene are SSHAT and FNYEAQ (reference sequence). V gave up 1 base and J gave up 7 bases, with 14 bases separating them. The CDR3 loop reads CASSLVRGAENEQFF. In nucleotides, the CDR3 is TGTGCCAGCAGCTTAGTTCGGGGGGCGGAAAATGAGCAGTTCTTC. The variable domain in full, with the rest retrieved from reference TRBV7-7 and TRBJ2-1, is GAGVSQSPRYKVTKRGQDVTLRCDPISSHATLYWYQQALGQGPEFLTYFNYEAQPDKSGLPSDRFSAERPEGSISTLTIQRTEQRDSAMYRCASSLVRGAENEQFFGPGTRLTVL.

The table lists this clonotype with many counts. The chain uses TRBV6-5 and TRBJ1-1; D is uncertain. Germline-derived CDR1 and CDR2 are MNHEY and SVGAGI. Trimming left V 0 bases short and J 1 base short, with 3 bases between. This CDR3 region has 13 residues. CDR3 coding DNA: TGTGCCAGCAGTTACTCCCGGAACACTGAAGCTTTCTTT. The encoded protein is CASSYSRNTEAFF.

The table lists this clonotype with many counts. The chain carries TRBV24-1 and TRBJ2-3; possible D gene TRBD1, 6 bases. CDR1 and CDR2 (germline): KGHDR, SFDVKD. The CDR3 is 13 amino acids. V shed 3 bases and J shed 4 bases, with 7 bases lying between them. DNA of the CDR3: TGTGCCACCAGTGATGGGGGCTCAGATACGCAGTATTTT. It specifies CATSDGGSDTQYF.

This CDR3 is CATSGSGSMNEQFF. The CDR3 region has the DNA TGTGCCACCAGTGGTAGCGGGAGCATGAATGAGCAGTTCTTC. The V call is TRBV24-1, the J call TRBJ2-1, with 9 bases matching TRBD2. Germline lookup yields CDR1 KGHDR and CDR2 SFDVKD. The CDR3 runs to 14 residues. Trimming at V came to 5 bases and at J to 7 bases, leaving 5 bases not matched to a gene.

The V and J genes are TRBV7-2 and TRBJ1-5; 8 bases are shared with TRBD1. Germline lookup yields CDR1 SGHTA and CDR2 FQGNSA. The length of the CDR3 is 15 residues. V gave up 5 bases and J gave up 0 bases; unmatched junction bases: 3. CDR3 loop: CASSGQGYSNQPQHF. CDR3 bases: TGTGCCAGCAGCGGACAGGGCTATAGCAATCAGCCCCAGCATTTT.

This clonotype showed up just a few times. V is TRBV6-6 and J is TRBJ2-1; D possibly corresponds to TRBD1 (6 bases). The CDR3 loop spans 14 amino acids. Germline lookup yields CDR1 MNHNY and CDR2 SVGAGI (reference sequence). Trimming removed 4 bases from V and 15 bases from J, with 22 bases in between. The CDR3 sequence: CASSSPNTQGTLFF. CDR3 sequence (DNA): TGTGCCAGCAGTTCACCTAACACACAGGGAACTCTGTTCTTC.

The genes are TRBV27 and TRBJ2-7; 9 nucleotides match TRBD1. Germline V CDR1 and CDR2: MNHEY, SMNVEV (reference sequence). After removal of 5 bases from V and 7 bases from J, the junction contained 12 bases not matched to a gene. This CDR3 has 15 amino acids. CDR3 nucleotide sequence: TGTGCCAGCAGTGAGGACGGGACAGGGCTAAGGGAGCAGTACTTC. Translating gives CASSEDGTGLREQYF.